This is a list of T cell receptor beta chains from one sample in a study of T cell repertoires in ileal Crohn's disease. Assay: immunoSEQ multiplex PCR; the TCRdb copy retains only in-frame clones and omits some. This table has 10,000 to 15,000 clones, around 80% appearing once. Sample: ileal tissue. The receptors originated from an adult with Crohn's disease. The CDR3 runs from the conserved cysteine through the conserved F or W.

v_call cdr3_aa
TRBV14 CASSHPGTGLSNEKLFF
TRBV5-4 CASSRPGQGRNKQFF
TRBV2 CASRGGQGSGANVLTF
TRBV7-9 CASKGAWTEAFF
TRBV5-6 CASSLLGNQPQHF
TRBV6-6 CASSPRSGITGELFF
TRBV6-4 CASKATGGDTGELFF
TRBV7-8 CASSLQGNTGELFF
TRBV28 CASSPGGKKREKLFF
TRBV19 CASSGQGKGGYTF
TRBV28 CASRQVGTVPQEEQYF
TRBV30 CAWSVLPGNSPLHF
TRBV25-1 CASSTGGYGYTF
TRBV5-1 CASSARGSYGYTF
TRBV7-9 CASSLGGSSGTQYF
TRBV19 CASSTPQRAPYEQYF
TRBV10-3 CAISDPLTVSYEQYF
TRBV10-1 CASIPLARSYEQYF
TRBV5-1 CASSLYRGSEGYTF
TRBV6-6 CASTLTGGVSPLHF
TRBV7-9 CASSQEGSLRNEQFF
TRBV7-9 CASSPGTAINYGYTF
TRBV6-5 CASSRTGPTEAFF
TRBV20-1 CSANHRGTQYF
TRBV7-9 CASSSQRTPAPYEQYF
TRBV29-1 CSVEPDRNEQYF
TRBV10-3 CAISETGLRNTIYF
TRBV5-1 CASSLATGGYNEQFF
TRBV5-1 CASSKTGDNEQFF
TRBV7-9 CASSLELISPLHF
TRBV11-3 CASSLRAGVAGNTIYF
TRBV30 CAWSVIVAGGLDTQYF